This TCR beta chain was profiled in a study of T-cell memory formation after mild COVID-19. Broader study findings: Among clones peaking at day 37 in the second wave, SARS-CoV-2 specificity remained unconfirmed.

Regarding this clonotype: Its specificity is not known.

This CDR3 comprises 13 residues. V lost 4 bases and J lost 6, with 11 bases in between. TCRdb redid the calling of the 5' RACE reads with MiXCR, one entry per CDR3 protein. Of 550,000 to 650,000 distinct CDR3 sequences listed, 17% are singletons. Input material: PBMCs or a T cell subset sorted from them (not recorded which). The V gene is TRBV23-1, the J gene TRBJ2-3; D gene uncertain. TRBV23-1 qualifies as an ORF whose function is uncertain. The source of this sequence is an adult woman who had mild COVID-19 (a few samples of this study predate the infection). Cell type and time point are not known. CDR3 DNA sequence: TGCGCCAGCAGTCTCTCAATCTGGGATACGCAGTATTTT. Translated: CASSLSIWDTQYF.